A single sample gave rise to the 27 T cell receptor beta chains below, sequenced in a study of cytomegalovirus exposure and HLA in healthy donors. PCR involved 60 Vbeta and 13 Jbeta primers. Sequencing used immunoSEQ multiplex PCR; TCRdb keeps in-frame clones, though not all of them. The sample includes 200,000 to 250,000 clones, 82% of them seen just once. The sample was PBMCs. The receptors were gathered from a woman in her thirties or forties in good health and CMV-seronegative.

V and J are TRBV5-8 and TRBJ2-6; 8 positions match TRBD2. This CDR3 has 15 amino acids. The V segment lost 4 bases and the J segment 2 bases; nucleotides outside the gene matches: 2. Germline V CDR1 and CDR2: SGHTS, YDEGEE. Here the CDR3 DNA reads TGTGCCAGCAGCGGGCGGGGGGCTGGGGCCAACGTCCTGACTTTC. Translation: CASSGRGAGANVLTF.

The chain carries TRBV19 and TRBJ2-1, with 7 nucleotides matching TRBD1. The CDR3 is 14 residues long. Germline CDR1 is LNHDA and CDR2 is SQIVND (reference sequence). The V and J ends lost 6 bases and 5 bases, in that order; junction bases with no gene match: 7. Here the CDR3 reads CASSLMGQNNEQFF. CDR3 DNA sequence: TGTGCCAGTAGCTTGATGGGACAGAACAATGAGCAGTTCTTC.

The CDR3 nucleotides are TGTGCCACCAGCTGGGGACAGCCGCTCTCTGGAAACACCATATATTTT. It is translated as CATSWGQPLSGNTIYF. V usage is TRBV15 and J usage is TRBJ1-3; TRBD1 matches 7 bases. This CDR3 has 16 amino acids. V lost 5 bases to trimming and J lost 0 bases; unmatched junction nucleotides: 7. Germline CDR1 is LNHNV and CDR2 is YYDKDF (reference sequence).

The chain is built from TRBV7-8 and TRBJ2-2, with 10 bases matching TRBD1. V trimming: 8 bases; J trimming: 1 base; junction bases outside the gene matches: 1. CDR3 length: 14 residues. Germline loops: CDR1 SGHVS, CDR2 FQNEAQ. CDR3 sequence: CASRTGGNTGELFF. CDR3 nucleotide sequence: TGTGCCAGCCGGACAGGGGGGAACACCGGGGAGCTGTTTTTT.

The rearrangement links TRBV7-8 to TRBJ1-1; 10 nucleotides line up with TRBD1. Germline V gene data show CDR1 as SGHVS and CDR2 as FQNEAQ. V dropped 5 bases and J dropped 1; count of bases not matched to a gene: 4. The CDR3 totals 15 residues. Here the CDR3 reads CASSGWDRGNTEAFF. The CDR3 DNA reads as TGTGCCAGCAGCGGATGGGACAGGGGGAACACTGAAGCTTTCTTT.

The chain carries TRBV4-1 and TRBJ2-1; D is perhaps TRBD2 (5 bases). This CDR3 is 15 amino acids long. From germline, CDR1 is MGHRA and CDR2 YSYEKL. Between the trimmed V and J ends, which lost 1 base and 4 bases, there was a span of 11 bases. The DNA for the CDR3 is TGCGCCAGCAGCCAAGCAGCGGTCTTGTACAATGAGCAGTTCTTC. It specifies CASSQAAVLYNEQFF.

This rearrangement joins TRBV7-9 to TRBJ2-1; D may be TRBD1 (6 bases). In germline, CDR1 is SEHNR, CDR2 FQNEAQ (reference sequence). V was pared by 0 bases and J by 0 bases, with 9 bases between. The CDR3 covers 16 residues. CDR3 protein: CASSLALGASYNEQFF. The CDR3 DNA sequence: TGTGCCAGCAGCTTAGCGCTGGGGGCCTCCTACAATGAGCAGTTCTTC.

This clone was seen a few times. The chain recombines TRBV7-8 with TRBJ2-6; 10 nucleotides line up with TRBD1. Per the germline V gene, CDR1 is SGHVS and CDR2 is FQNEAQ. The length of the CDR3 is 18 residues. V shed 4 bases, J shed 4 bases, and the junction held 10 bases outside the gene matches. This chain's CDR3 is CASSSPTGGASGANVLTF. The DNA of the CDR3 is TGTGCCAGCAGCTCCCCGACAGGGGGCGCATCAGGGGCCAACGTCCTGACTTTC.

The CDR3 bases are TGTGCCATCCACTACCACTACAATGAGCAGTTCTTC. Its translation is CAIHYHYNEQFF. The rearrangement uses TRBV7-9 and TRBJ2-1; D is undetermined. The CDR3 contains 12 residues. V was clipped by 10 bases and J by 3 bases, with 10 bases between them. Germline CDR1 reads SEHNR; CDR2 reads FQNEAQ (reference sequence).

The chain links TRBV10-3 to TRBJ1-2, with no clear D. Trimming removed 3 bases from V and 3 bases from J, with 11 bases in between. This CDR3 is built from 14 residues. The V gene's germline CDR1 is ENHRY and CDR2 SYGVKD. The CDR3 reads CAISDLQAYYGYTF. The CDR3 bases are TGTGCCATCAGTGACCTCCAGGCCTACTATGGCTACACCTTC.

This sequence joins TRBV29-1 and TRBJ2-1, with 11 bases lining up with TRBD1. Germline values: CDR1 SQVTM, CDR2 ANQGSEA. The CDR3 has 13 amino acids. V lost 7 bases to trimming and J lost 8 bases; unmatched junction nucleotides: 7. Here the CDR3 DNA reads TGCAGCGGTTCAGGACAGGGGGCTCATGAGCAGTTCTTC. Its translation: CSGSGQGAHEQFF.

The genes are TRBV2 and TRBJ2-7; no reliable D call. CDR3 size: 13 residues. The V gene's germline CDR1 is SNHLY and CDR2 FYNNEI. V shed 8 bases and J shed 0 bases, with 11 bases lying between them. The CDR3 region is CASRLWSSYEQYF. For the CDR3, the DNA is TGTGCCAGCCGACTCTGGAGCTCCTACGAGCAGTACTTC. The variable domain in full, with the rest retrieved from reference TRBV2 and TRBJ2-7, is EPEVTQTPSHQVTQMGQEVILRCVPISNHLYFYWYRQILGQKVEFLVSFYNNEISEKSEIFDDQFSVERPDGSNFTLKIRSTKLEDSAMYFCASRLWSSYEQYFGPGTRLTVT.

The chain joins TRBV7-2 to TRBJ2-1; TRBD2 agrees at 12 bases. CDR3 length: 14 residues. CDR1 SGHTA and CDR2 FQGNSA come from the germline V gene. V was pared by 6 bases and J by 8 bases, with 5 bases of the junction left unmatched. This CDR3 is CASSRTSGNYEQFF. The CDR3, as DNA: TGTGCCAGCAGTCGGACTAGCGGGAACTATGAGCAGTTCTTC.

This clone has a single count. The J gene is TRBJ2-1, the V gene TRBV15; the D gene is possibly TRBD2 (5 bases). Germline loops: CDR1 LNHNV, CDR2 YYDKDF (reference sequence). Deletions cut 0 bases from V and 11 bases from J, with 14 bases between. The CDR3 is made up of 14 amino acids. The CDR3, as DNA: TGTGCCACCAGCAGAGATTCGGGAACGCCACAGCAGTTCTTC. Encoded protein: CATSRDSGTPQQFF.

The chain couples TRBV27 to TRBJ2-1, with 8 bases identical to TRBD2. After removal of 2 bases from V and 0 bases from J, the junction contained 9 bases not matched to a gene. The CDR3 has 18 residues. Per the germline V gene, CDR1 is MNHEY and CDR2 is SMNVEV (reference sequence). The CDR3 sequence is CASSLMRLAGISYNEQFF. CDR3 nucleotide sequence: TGTGCCAGCAGTTTAATGAGGTTAGCGGGGATCTCCTACAATGAGCAGTTCTTC.

In regard to this clone: One end of the junction varies from germline; a read error may be responsible. The rearrangement links TRBV2 to TRBJ1-5; no clear D gene. Germline loops: CDR1 SNHLY, CDR2 FYNNEI. This CDR3 is built from 14 residues. CDR3 loop: CASREAVLNQPQHF. CDR3 in DNA: TGTGCCAGCAGGGAAGCCGTGTTGAATCAGCCCCAGCATTTT.

The J gene is TRBJ2-7, the V gene TRBV19; the match to TRBD2 covers 11 bases. CDR3 length: 15 residues. V shed 5 bases and J 2 bases; nucleotides not matched to a gene: 5. CDR1 is LNHDA and CDR2 is SQIVND in the germline V gene (reference sequence). The CDR3 spells CASSFGTSGTYEQYF. In DNA, the CDR3 is TGTGCCAGTAGTTTCGGGACTAGCGGAACCTACGAGCAGTACTTC.

The chain is built from TRBV7-9 and TRBJ2-1; 8 bases fit TRBD1. J was trimmed by 4 bases and V by 5 bases; bases with no gene match: 7. Germline CDR1 is SEHNR and CDR2 is FQNEAQ (reference sequence). CDR3 length: 15 residues. The CDR3: CASSGGQDRYNEQFF. CDR3 nucleotide sequence: TGTGCCAGCAGCGGGGGACAGGACCGATACAATGAGCAGTTCTTC.

V gene TRBV6-5 combines with J gene TRBJ2-7, with 10 nucleotides matching TRBD2. V lost 7 bases and J lost 4; bases outside the gene matches: 10. This CDR3 spans 15 amino acids. Per germline, CDR1 MNHEY and CDR2 SVGAGI. The CDR3 region has the DNA TGTGCCAGCATGGGTCAAGCGGGAGGGGGGTACGAGCAGTACTTC. Its protein product is CASMGQAGGGYEQYF.

V is TRBV7-3 and J is TRBJ2-1; 8 bases are a match to TRBD2. CDR1 and CDR2 (germline): SGHTA, FQGTGA. The CDR3 is made up of 15 amino acids. V was clipped by 5 bases and J by 6 bases; unmatched bases: 9. The CDR3, as DNA: TGTGCCAGCAGCACCCAGCGGGGGTACGGCAATGAGCAGTTCTTC. Translating it yields CASSTQRGYGNEQFF.

This clone has more than one count but fewer than ten. CDR3 sequence reads: CASSSQAYTDTQYF. Written as DNA, the CDR3 is TGTGCCAGCAGTTCCCAAGCCTACACAGATACGCAGTATTTT. This chain uses TRBV27 with TRBJ2-3; D not certain. This CDR3 has 14 residues. Germline-derived CDR1 and CDR2 are MNHEY and SMNVEV (reference sequence). V shed 4 bases and J shed 2 bases, with 10 bases lying between them.

The chain links TRBV28 to TRBJ1-1, with D possibly matching TRBD1 (6 bases). The germline gives CDR1 MDHEN, CDR2 SYDVKM. V was clipped by 8 bases and J by 14 bases, with 21 bases between them. The CDR3 spans 12 residues. CDR3 sequence (DNA): TGTGCCAGCGGGTCCTTGGGGGCGAGGGGCTTCTTT. Protein product: CASGSLGARGFF.

A few counts support this clone. This may be a read error, as it is one base from a much larger clone. The genes are TRBV7-6 and TRBJ1-3; D gene ambiguous. V was trimmed by 8 bases and J by 6 bases, leaving 11 bases between them. This CDR3 region has 12 residues. Germline-derived CDR1 and CDR2 are SGHVS and FNYEAQ. CDR3 nucleotides: TGTGCCAGCTCGTTAAGCGCAAACACCATATATTTT. Translation: CASSLSANTIYF. Full variable domain (rest looked up from reference TRBV7-6 and TRBJ1-3): GAGVSQSPRYKVTKRGQDVALRCDPISGHVSLYWYRQALGQGPEFLTYFNYEAQQDKSGLPNDRFSAERPEGSISTLTIQRTEQRDSAMYRCASSLSANTIYFGEGSWLTVV.

The V and J genes are TRBV27 and TRBJ2-3, with 8 bases fitting TRBD2. J gave up 2 bases and V 3 bases, and 10 bases lay outside the gene matches. The CDR3 loop spans 17 amino acids. Per the germline V gene, CDR1 is MNHEY and CDR2 is SMNVEV (reference sequence). The CDR3 DNA sequence: TGTGCCAGCAGTTTCCGCACTAGCGGAGTATACACAGATACGCAGTATTTT. It translates to CASSFRTSGVYTDTQYF.

The CDR3 coding sequence is TGTGCCAGCAGTACCCCCGGGAGGAGGAGCACTGAAGCTTTCTTT. This translates into CASSTPGRRSTEAFF. This chain uses TRBV6-1 with TRBJ1-1; no clear D. Trimming left V 5 bases short and J 4 bases short, with 17 bases between. CDR1 and CDR2 from the germline V gene are MNHNS and SASEGT. This CDR3 has 15 residues.

The chain has TRBV28 and TRBJ2-5, with TRBD2 identical over 7 bases. CDR1 MDHEN and CDR2 SYDVKM come from the germline V gene. The CDR3 consists of 13 residues. V lost 7 bases to trimming and J lost 3 bases; unmatched junction nucleotides: 5. The CDR3 here is CASTLGGKETQYF. In DNA, the CDR3 is TGTGCCAGCACGCTGGGGGGGAAAGAGACCCAGTACTTC.

The chain employs TRBV19 and TRBJ2-3; 7 nucleotides agree with TRBD1. The CDR3 runs 15 residues. V gave up 4 bases and J gave up 4 bases; unmatched junction bases: 8. Germline assignment: CDR1 LNHDA and CDR2 SQIVND (reference sequence). The DNA for the CDR3 is TGTGCCAGTAGTACCCAACAGGGGCGCTCAGATACGCAGTATTTT. It yields the protein CASSTQQGRSDTQYF.